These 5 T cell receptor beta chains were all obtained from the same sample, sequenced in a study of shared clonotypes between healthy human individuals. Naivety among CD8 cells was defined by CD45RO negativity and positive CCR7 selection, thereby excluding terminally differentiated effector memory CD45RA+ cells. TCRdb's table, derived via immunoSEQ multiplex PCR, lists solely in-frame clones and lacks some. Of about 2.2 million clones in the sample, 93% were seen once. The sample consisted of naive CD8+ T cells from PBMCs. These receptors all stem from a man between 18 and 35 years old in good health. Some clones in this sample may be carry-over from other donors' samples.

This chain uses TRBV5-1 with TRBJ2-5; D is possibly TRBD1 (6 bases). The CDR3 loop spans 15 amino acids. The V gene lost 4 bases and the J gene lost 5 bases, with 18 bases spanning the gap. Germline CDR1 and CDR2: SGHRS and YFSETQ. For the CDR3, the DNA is TGCGCCAGCAGCGGGGGCAGGGGATACGGGGAGACCCAGTACTTC. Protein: CASSGGRGYGETQYF.

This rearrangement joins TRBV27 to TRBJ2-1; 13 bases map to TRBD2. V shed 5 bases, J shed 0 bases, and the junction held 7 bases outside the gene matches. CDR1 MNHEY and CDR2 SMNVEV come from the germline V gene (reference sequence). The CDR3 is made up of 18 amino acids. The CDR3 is CASSILRTSGSSYNEQFF. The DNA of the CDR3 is TGTGCCAGCAGTATACTCCGGACTAGCGGGAGCTCCTACAATGAGCAGTTCTTC.

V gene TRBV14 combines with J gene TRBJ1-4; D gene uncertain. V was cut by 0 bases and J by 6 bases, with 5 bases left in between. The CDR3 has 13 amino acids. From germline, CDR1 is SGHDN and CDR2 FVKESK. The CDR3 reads CASSQDEDEKLFF. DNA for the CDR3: TGTGCCAGCAGCCAAGATGAGGATGAAAAACTGTTTTTT.

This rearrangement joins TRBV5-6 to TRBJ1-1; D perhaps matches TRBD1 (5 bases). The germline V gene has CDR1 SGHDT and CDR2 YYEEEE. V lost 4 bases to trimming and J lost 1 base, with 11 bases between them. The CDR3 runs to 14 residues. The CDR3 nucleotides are TGTGCCAGCAGCCCCGGGGGATGGAACACTGAAGCTTTCTTT. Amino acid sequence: CASSPGGWNTEAFF.

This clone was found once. This chain's CDR3 is CASSLDPRLGSGELFF. The CDR3 region has the DNA TGTGCCAGCAGCCTCGACCCCCGGTTAGGCTCCGGGGAGCTGTTTTTT. V usage is TRBV5-5 and J usage is TRBJ2-2; D is uncertain. V was pared by 4 bases and J by 6 bases, with 19 bases between. From germline, CDR1 is SGHKS and CDR2 YYEKEE (reference sequence). CDR3 length: 16 residues.